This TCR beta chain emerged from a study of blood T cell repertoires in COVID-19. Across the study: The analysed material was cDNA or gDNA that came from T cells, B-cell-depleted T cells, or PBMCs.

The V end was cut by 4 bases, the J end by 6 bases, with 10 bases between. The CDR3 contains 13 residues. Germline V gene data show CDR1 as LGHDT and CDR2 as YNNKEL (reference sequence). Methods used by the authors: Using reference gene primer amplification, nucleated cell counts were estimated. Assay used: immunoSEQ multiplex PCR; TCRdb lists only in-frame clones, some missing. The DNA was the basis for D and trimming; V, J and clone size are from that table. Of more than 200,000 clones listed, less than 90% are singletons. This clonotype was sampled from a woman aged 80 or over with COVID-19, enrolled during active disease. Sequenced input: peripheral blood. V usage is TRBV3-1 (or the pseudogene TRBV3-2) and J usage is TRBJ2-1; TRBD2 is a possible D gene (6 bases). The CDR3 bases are TGTGCCAGCAGCCCGGACTATGCCAATGAGCAGTTCTTC. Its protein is CASSPDYANEQFF.